One sample yielded the 31 T cell receptor beta chains listed below, sequenced in a study of monozygotic twins with inflammatory bowel disease (dated by TCRdb to the late 2010s). Library preparation was by 5' RACE. The reads were generated on an Illumina HiSeq 2500. TCRdb reanalyzed the reads, keeping one entry per CDR3 protein sequence and omitting DNA. This sample's records show 350,000 to 500,000 distinct CDR3 sequences. The ten top clones hold 2% to 3% of the sample. The sequencing sample was made of blood. These receptors all come from a human donor with ulcerative colitis or Crohn's disease, or a healthy co-twin of an affected twin (not recorded which).

The chain couples TRBV20-1 to TRBJ2-7. The CDR3 runs to 13 residues. Germline values: CDR1 DFQATT, CDR2 SNEGSKA (reference sequence). CDR3 region: CSASYSSSYEQYF.

The chain links TRBV5-6 to TRBJ1-4. The CDR3 is 14 residues long. Germline V gene data show CDR1 as SGHDT and CDR2 as YYEEEE. The CDR3 region is CASSLPSLNEKLFF.

V usage is TRBV30 and J usage is TRBJ1-1; TCRdb's assignment of TRBD1 cannot be checked, as there is no DNA. The CDR3 consists of 14 residues. Germline CDR1 reads GTSNPN; CDR2 reads SVGIG (reference sequence). The CDR3 protein is CAWTFDRADTEAFF.

J is TRBJ2-5 and V is TRBV12-3 or TRBV12-4; TCRdb picks TRBD2, but there is no DNA to check that call. There are 13 residues in the CDR3. The CDR3 is CASSFASVETQYF.

The V and J genes are TRBV20-1 and TRBJ1-2; the D call of TRBD1 rests on TCRdb alone, since no DNA is present to check it. The CDR3 covers 15 residues. In germline, CDR1 is DFQATT, CDR2 SNEGSKA (reference sequence). The CDR3 loop is CSASPDRGFPYGYTF.

The rearrangement uses TRBV11-3 and TRBJ1-1. Germline CDR1 and CDR2: SGHNT and YENEEA. The CDR3 extends over 13 amino acids. The CDR3 reads CASSLSPVAEAFF.

V gene TRBV19 combines with J gene TRBJ1-1; the D call from TCRdb, TRBD1, cannot be confirmed without DNA. This CDR3 is 15 amino acids long. The germline gives CDR1 LNHDA, CDR2 SQIVND (reference sequence). The CDR3 protein is CASSIGGQGSAEAFF.

The chain uses TRBV7-9 and TRBJ2-1; absent DNA, TCRdb's TRBD2 call cannot be checked. Germline CDR1 is SEHNR and CDR2 is FQNEAQ (reference sequence). CDR3 length equals 14 residues. The CDR3 loop reads CASGPTGSYNEQFF.

This sequence joins TRBV4-3 and TRBJ1-4. Germline lookup yields CDR1 LGHNA and CDR2 YSLEER. The CDR3 totals 16 residues. This chain's CDR3 is CASSQERTGRNEKLFF.

The chain combines TRBV7-2 with TRBJ1-1. The CDR3 sequence is 13 residues long. Looked up from germline, CDR1 is SGHTA and CDR2 is FQGNSA. The CDR3 here is CASSLVRESEAFF.

The chain links TRBV5-1 to TRBJ1-2. The germline V gene encodes CDR1 SGHRS and CDR2 YFSETQ. The CDR3 covers 16 residues. The CDR3 spells CASSLGPSLGDSGYTF. The variable domain in full, with the rest retrieved from reference TRBV5-1 and TRBJ1-2, is KAGVTQTPRYLIKTRGQQVTLSCSPISGHRSVSWYQQTPGQGLQFLFEYFSETQRNKGNFPGRFSGRQFSNSRSEMNVSTLELGDSALYLCASSLGPSLGDSGYTFGSGTRLTVV.

The CDR3 reads CASSLNGAAQSETQYF. This chain uses TRBV5-1 with TRBJ2-5; TCRdb outputs TRBD1, but without DNA this stays unchecked. CDR1 and CDR2 (germline): SGHRS, YFSETQ. This CDR3 is 16 amino acids long.

The rearrangement uses TRBV19 and TRBJ1-2; lacking DNA, the TRBD1 call made by TCRdb goes unchecked. CDR1 LNHDA and CDR2 SQIVND come from the germline V gene (reference sequence). The CDR3 runs 13 residues. CDR3: CASSSRILYGYTF. Supplemented by reference TRBV19 and TRBJ1-2, the full variable domain reads DGGITQSPKYLFRKEGQNVTLSCEQNLNHDAMYWYRQDPGQGLRLIYYSQIVNDFQKGDIAEGYSVSREKKESFPLTVTSAQKNPTAFYLCASSSRILYGYTFGSGTRLTVV.

The chain is built from TRBV7-3 and TRBJ2-2. Germline CDR1 and CDR2: SGHTA and FQGTGA. This CDR3 spans 13 amino acids. CDR3 loop: CASSLRIPGELFF.

The CDR3 spells CASSTPGRDKPYEQYF. The rearrangement links TRBV19 to TRBJ2-7; the D call from TCRdb, TRBD1, cannot be confirmed without DNA. This CDR3 is built from 16 residues. Germline V gene sequence: CDR1 LNHDA, CDR2 SQIVND (reference sequence). Full variable domain (outside the CDR3, taken from reference TRBV19 and TRBJ2-7): DGGITQSPKYLFRKEGQNVTLSCEQNLNHDAMYWYRQDPGQGLRLIYYSQIVNDFQKGDIAEGYSVSREKKESFPLTVTSAQKNPTAFYLCASSTPGRDKPYEQYFGPGTRLTVT.

This chain uses TRBV12-3 or TRBV12-4 with TRBJ2-1. The CDR3 length is 15 residues. CDR3 loop: CASSFTADSYNEQFF.

The chain employs TRBV3-1 and TRBJ1-2; the TCRdb call, TRBD1, lacks DNA for checking. The CDR3 has 14 residues. The germline CDR1 and CDR2 sequences are LGHDT and YNNKEL (reference sequence). The CDR3 region is CASSQDQQGYGYTF.

The chain is built from TRBV7-2 and TRBJ2-5; TCRdb's D call, TRBD2, is unchecked because there is no DNA. The germline V gene has CDR1 SGHTA and CDR2 FQGNSA. This CDR3 spans 19 amino acids. The CDR3: CASSLAPPLLAGGRETQYF.

CDR3 sequence reads: CASSSQTGSNTGELFF. The chain has TRBV5-1 and TRBJ2-2; TCRdb lists TRBD1, though no DNA is available to test this call. Germline V CDR1 and CDR2: SGHRS, YFSETQ. This CDR3 is 16 amino acids long.

The CDR3 here is CASSPRLDGPYEQYF. The chain couples TRBV5-1 to TRBJ2-7. Germline-derived CDR1 and CDR2 are SGHRS and YFSETQ. The CDR3 length is 15 residues. The full variable domain, rest sourced from reference TRBV5-1 and TRBJ2-7, is KAGVTQTPRYLIKTRGQQVTLSCSPISGHRSVSWYQQTPGQGLQFLFEYFSETQRNKGNFPGRFSGRQFSNSRSEMNVSTLELGDSALYLCASSPRLDGPYEQYFGPGTRLTVT.

The chain joins TRBV27 to TRBJ2-1; the TRBD2 assignment by TCRdb is unverifiable without DNA. The length of the CDR3 is 13 residues. The germline gives CDR1 MNHEY, CDR2 SMNVEV (reference sequence). The CDR3: CASSLREYNEQFF.

The chain joins TRBV12-3 or TRBV12-4 to TRBJ1-1. CDR3 length equals 13 residues. This CDR3 reads CASSLDTYTEAFF.

The V call is TRBV29-1, the J call TRBJ2-5; TCRdb reports TRBD2, a call that lacks DNA to check it against. Germline V gene sequence: CDR1 SQVTM, CDR2 ANQGSEA. The length of the CDR3 is 11 residues. CDR3 sequence: CSGGLAETQYF. Full variable domain (rest looked up from reference TRBV29-1 and TRBJ2-5): SAVISQKPSRDICQRGTSLTIQCQVDSQVTMMFWYRQQPGQSLTLIATANQGSEATYESGFVIDKFPISRPNLTFSTLTVSNMSPEDSSIYLCSGGLAETQYFGPGTRLLVL.

The chain recombines TRBV4-3 with TRBJ2-6; without DNA, the TCRdb call of TRBD1 cannot be checked. This CDR3 has 19 amino acids. The V gene's germline CDR1 is LGHNA and CDR2 YSLEER. CDR3 residues: CASSQDAGQIFSGANVLTF.

Here the CDR3 reads CASSIDGPDTQYF. The gene calls are TRBV19 and TRBJ2-3. Germline lookup yields CDR1 LNHDA and CDR2 SQIVND (reference sequence). This CDR3 is 13 amino acids long.

The rearrangement uses TRBV4-3 and TRBJ2-5; as DNA is missing, the TRBD1 call by TCRdb cannot be tested. CDR1 is LGHNA, CDR2 YSLEER, per germline. This CDR3 has 16 amino acids. The CDR3 spells CASSQGPLPFQETQYF.

This chain connects TRBV7-2 to TRBJ1-6; checking the TCRdb D call of TRBD1 is not possible without DNA. This CDR3 has 12 residues. Germline assignment: CDR1 SGHTA and CDR2 FQGNSA. The CDR3 here is CASSSPDSPLHF.

The V and J genes are TRBV29-1 and TRBJ2-4; TCRdb returns TRBD1, unconfirmable since there is no DNA. This CDR3 is 16 amino acids long. Germline V CDR1 and CDR2: SQVTM, ANQGSEA. CDR3 amino acids: CSVVGRPSGAKNIQYF. The variable domain in full, completed from reference TRBV29-1 and TRBJ2-4, reads SAVISQKPSRDICQRGTSLTIQCQVDSQVTMMFWYRQQPGQSLTLIATANQGSEATYESGFVIDKFPISRPNLTFSTLTVSNMSPEDSSIYLCSVVGRPSGAKNIQYFGAGTRLSVL.

CDR3 in amino acids: CASSLAGGGGGELFF. The rearrangement joins TRBV7-2 to TRBJ2-2; TCRdb indicates TRBD2, and absent DNA this call remains unverified. The CDR3 runs to 15 residues. Per the germline V gene, CDR1 is SGHTA and CDR2 is FQGNSA.

V and J are TRBV4-1 and TRBJ2-7; TCRdb names TRBD1, which stays unverified in the absence of DNA. The CDR3 contains 17 residues. The germline V gene has CDR1 MGHRA and CDR2 YSYEKL. CDR3 amino acids: CASSQGSIRDRGYEQYF.

The chain combines TRBV20-1 with TRBJ1-2; the TCRdb call, TRBD1, lacks DNA for checking. This CDR3 has 11 amino acids. Germline V CDR1 and CDR2: DFQATT, SNEGSKA (reference sequence). Here the CDR3 reads CSAGDREGYTF.